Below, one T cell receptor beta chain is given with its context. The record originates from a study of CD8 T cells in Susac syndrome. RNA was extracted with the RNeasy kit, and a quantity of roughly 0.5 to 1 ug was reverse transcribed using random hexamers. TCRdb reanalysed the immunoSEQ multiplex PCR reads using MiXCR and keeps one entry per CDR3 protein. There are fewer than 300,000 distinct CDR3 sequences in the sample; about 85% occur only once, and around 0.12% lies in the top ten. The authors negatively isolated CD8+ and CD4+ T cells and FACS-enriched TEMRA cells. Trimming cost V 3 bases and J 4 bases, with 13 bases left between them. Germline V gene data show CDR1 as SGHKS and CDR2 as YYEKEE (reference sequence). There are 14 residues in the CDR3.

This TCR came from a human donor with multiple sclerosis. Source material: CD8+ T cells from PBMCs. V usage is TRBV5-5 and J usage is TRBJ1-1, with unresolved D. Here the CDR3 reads CASSWDGFLTEAFF. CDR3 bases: TGTGCCAGCAGCTGGGATGGATTTCTCACTGAAGCTTTCTTT.